This T cell receptor beta chain was sequenced for a study of identical twins. A few counts support this clonotype. MiXCR, applied by TCRdb to the 5' RACE reads, yields one record per CDR3 protein. The repertoire consists of around 680,000 distinct CDR3 sequences, with 8.5% to 9.5% occurring once and the leading ten covering approximately 0.96%. The germline V gene encodes CDR1 LGHDT and CDR2 YNNKEL (reference sequence). The germline V and J ends were trimmed by 8 bases and 4 bases, with 8 bases remaining between them. The CDR3 runs to 11 residues. These data are also associated with another study on yellow fever vaccine responses in identical twins.

This TCR was recovered from a woman aged 18 to 35 in good health. Material: PBMCs. The chain recombines TRBV3-1 with TRBJ1-1; D is undetermined. The CDR3 here is CASEWGTEAFF. CDR3 sequence (DNA): TGTGCCAGCGAGTGGGGCACTGAAGCTTTCTTT.